Detailed here is one TCR beta chain. Clones were sequenced by immunoSEQ multiplex PCR, and TCRdb holds only the in-frame ones, with some missing. The table includes roughly 400,000 clones, 85% to 90% detected once. This sample was included in a study of blood T cell repertoires in COVID-19. Across the whole study: Sites in the United States, Italy and Spain provided acute and convalescent COVID-19 samples.

The CDR3 contains 16 residues. The V gene's germline CDR1 is SGHRS and CDR2 YFSETQ. Deletions cut 4 bases from V and 8 bases from J, with 21 bases between. Sequenced input: PBMCs or T cells enriched from blood (not recorded which). The receptor comes from a woman aged 45-59 years who had recovered from COVID-19. This chain joins TRBV5-1 and TRBJ1-4, with D possibly matching TRBD1 (6 bases). The chain's CDR3 is CASSLGQPGGREKLFF. CDR3 nucleotide sequence: TGCGCCAGCAGCCTCGGACAGCCCGGGGGGAGGGAAAAACTGTTTTTT.